This note documents a single TCR beta chain sequence. V was clipped by 5 bases and J by 2 bases, with 5 bases between them. CDR1 is MDHEN and CDR2 is SYDVKM in the germline V gene. The CDR3 spans 12 residues. The entry originates in a study of blood T cell repertoires in COVID-19. Study details: In each case, the material was cDNA or gDNA derived from T cells, B-cell-depleted T cells, or PBMCs.

The protocol was immunoSEQ multiplex PCR, while the TCRdb copy is restricted to in-frame clones and leaves out a portion. The table includes 90,000 to 100,000 clones, around 80% detected once. This sequence joins TRBV28 and TRBJ2-3; D not resolved. Sequencing was carried out using peripheral blood. The TCR originated in a man aged 70-80 years with acute or convalescent COVID-19. The CDR3 here is CASSPNTDTQYF. CDR3 in DNA: TGTGCCAGCAGTCCCAACACAGATACGCAGTATTTT.